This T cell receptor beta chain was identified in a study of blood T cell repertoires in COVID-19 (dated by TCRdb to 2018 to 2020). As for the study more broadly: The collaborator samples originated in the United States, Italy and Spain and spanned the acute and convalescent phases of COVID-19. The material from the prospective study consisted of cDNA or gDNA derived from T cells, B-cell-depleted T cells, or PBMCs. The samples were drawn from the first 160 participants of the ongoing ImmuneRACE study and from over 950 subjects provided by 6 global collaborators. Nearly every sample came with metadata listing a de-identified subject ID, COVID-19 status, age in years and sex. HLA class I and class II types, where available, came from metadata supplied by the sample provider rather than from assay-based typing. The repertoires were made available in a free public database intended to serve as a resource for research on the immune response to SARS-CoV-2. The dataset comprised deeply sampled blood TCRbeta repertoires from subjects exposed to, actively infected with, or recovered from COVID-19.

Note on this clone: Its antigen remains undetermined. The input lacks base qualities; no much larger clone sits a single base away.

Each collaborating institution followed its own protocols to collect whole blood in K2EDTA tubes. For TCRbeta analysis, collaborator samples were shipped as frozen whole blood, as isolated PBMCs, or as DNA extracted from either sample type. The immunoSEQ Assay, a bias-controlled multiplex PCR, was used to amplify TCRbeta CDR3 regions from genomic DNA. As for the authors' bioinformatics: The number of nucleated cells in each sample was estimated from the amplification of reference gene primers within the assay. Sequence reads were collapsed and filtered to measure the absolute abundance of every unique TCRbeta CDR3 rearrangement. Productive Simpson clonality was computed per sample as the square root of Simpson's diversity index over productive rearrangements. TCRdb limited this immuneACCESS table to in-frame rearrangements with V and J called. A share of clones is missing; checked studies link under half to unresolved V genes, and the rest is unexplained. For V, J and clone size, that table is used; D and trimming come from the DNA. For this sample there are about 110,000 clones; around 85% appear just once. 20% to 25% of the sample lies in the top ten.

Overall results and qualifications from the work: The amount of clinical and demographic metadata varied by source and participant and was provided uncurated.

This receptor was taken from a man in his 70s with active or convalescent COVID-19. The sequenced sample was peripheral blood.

The CDR3 has the sequence CASSHSGVSYNEQFF. The DNA sequence follows: TGTGCCAGCAGCCATTCTGGAGTCTCCTACAATGAGCAGTTCTTC. This chain is built from TRBV3-1 (or the pseudogene TRBV3-2) and TRBJ2-1; no confident D gene assignment can be made. V loses 3 bases, J loses 0 bases, and the germline ends lie 9 bases apart. The germline V gene (reference sequence) yields LGHDT for CDR1 and YNNKEL for CDR2. The CDR3 contains 15 residues, cysteine and phenylalanine counted. Only the CDR3 DNA is retained, 45 bases long and in frame from the first base.